The clone carrying this T cell receptor (beta chain) showed up just a few times. The data originate from a study of T cell changes during pregnancy in multiple sclerosis. Method: immunoSEQ multiplex PCR; TCRdb's copy keeps in-frame clones and lacks some. This table has 80,000 to 100,000 clones, roughly 92% appearing once. Germline V gene data show CDR1 as MNHEY and CDR2 as SVGAGI. The CDR3 is 14 residues long. V shed 0 bases, J shed 11 bases, and the junction held 6 bases outside the gene matches. This sequence joins TRBV6-5 and TRBJ1-1; 10 bases map to TRBD1. The source material was peripheral blood, sampled in the first trimester of pregnancy. The source is a female donor with multiple sclerosis, enrolled in a pregnancy study. CDR3 DNA sequence: TGTGCCAGCAGTTACTCGAGAGGGACAGGGGCGGCTTTCTTT. Translating gives CASSYSRGTGAAFF.